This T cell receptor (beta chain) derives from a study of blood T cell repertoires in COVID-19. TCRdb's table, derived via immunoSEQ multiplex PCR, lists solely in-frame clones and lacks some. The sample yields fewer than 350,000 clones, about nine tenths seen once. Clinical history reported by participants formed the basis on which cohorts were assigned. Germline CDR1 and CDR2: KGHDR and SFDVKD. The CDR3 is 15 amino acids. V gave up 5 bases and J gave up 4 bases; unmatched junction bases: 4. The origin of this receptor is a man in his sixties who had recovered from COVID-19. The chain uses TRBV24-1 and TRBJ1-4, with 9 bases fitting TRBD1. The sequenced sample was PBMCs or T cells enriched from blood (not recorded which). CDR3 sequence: CATSAPGQGNEKLFF. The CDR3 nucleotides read TGTGCCACCAGTGCCCCGGGACAGGGTAATGAAAAACTGTTTTTT.